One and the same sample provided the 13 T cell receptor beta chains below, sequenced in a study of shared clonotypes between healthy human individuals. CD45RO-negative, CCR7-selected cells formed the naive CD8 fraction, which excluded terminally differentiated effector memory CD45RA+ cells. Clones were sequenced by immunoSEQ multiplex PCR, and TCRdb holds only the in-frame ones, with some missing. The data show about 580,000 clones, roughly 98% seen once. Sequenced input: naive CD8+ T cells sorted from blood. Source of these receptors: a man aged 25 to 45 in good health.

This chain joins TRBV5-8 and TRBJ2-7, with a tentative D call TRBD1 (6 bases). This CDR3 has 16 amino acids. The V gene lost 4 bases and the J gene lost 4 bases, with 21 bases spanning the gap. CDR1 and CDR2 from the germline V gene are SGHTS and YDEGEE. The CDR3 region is CASSLKTGIQGYEQYF. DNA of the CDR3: TGTGCCAGCAGCCTAAAAACAGGGATTCAGGGGTACGAGCAGTACTTC.

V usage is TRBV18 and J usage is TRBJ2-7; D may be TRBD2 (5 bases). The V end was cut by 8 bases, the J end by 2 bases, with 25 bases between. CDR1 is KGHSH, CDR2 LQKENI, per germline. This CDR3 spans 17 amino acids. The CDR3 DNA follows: TGTGCCAGCGCTAGGGCCCTAGCAGACGCGGATCCCTACGAGCAGTACTTC. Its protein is CASARALADADPYEQYF.

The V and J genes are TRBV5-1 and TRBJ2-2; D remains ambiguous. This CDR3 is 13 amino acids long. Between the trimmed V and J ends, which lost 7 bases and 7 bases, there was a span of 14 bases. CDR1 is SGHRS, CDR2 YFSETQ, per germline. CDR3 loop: CASSLRSGGELFF. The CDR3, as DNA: TGCGCCAGCTCCCTCCGCTCAGGCGGGGAGCTGTTTTTT.

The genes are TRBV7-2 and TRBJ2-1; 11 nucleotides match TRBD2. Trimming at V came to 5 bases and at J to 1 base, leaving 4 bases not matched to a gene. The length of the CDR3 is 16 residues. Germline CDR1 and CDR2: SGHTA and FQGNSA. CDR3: CASSPGLAVSYNEQFF. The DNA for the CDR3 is TGTGCCAGCAGCCCGGGACTAGCGGTTTCCTACAATGAGCAGTTCTTC.

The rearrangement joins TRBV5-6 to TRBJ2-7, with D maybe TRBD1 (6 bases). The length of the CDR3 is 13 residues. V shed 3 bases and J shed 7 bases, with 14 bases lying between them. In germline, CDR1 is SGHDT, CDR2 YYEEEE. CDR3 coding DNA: TGTGCCAGCAGCTGGGACACTCTCGGGGAGCAGTACTTC. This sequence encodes CASSWDTLGEQYF.

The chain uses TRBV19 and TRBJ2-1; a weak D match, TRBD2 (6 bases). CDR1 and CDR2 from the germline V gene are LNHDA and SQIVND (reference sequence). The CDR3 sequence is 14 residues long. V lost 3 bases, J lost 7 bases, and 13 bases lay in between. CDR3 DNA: TGTGCCAGTAGTATTGTCCCCAGCGGGAATGAGCAGTTCTTC. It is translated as CASSIVPSGNEQFF.

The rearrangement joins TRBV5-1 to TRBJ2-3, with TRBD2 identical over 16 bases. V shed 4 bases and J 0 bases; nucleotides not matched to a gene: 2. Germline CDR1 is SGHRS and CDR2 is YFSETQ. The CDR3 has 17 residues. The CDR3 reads CASSPGLAGGSTDTQYF. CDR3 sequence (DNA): TGCGCCAGCAGCCCGGGACTAGCGGGAGGGAGCACAGATACGCAGTATTTT.

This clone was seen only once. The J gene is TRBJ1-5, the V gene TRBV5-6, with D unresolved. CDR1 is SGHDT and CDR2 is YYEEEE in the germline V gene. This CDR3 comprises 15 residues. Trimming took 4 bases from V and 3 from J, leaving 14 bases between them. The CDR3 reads CASSRLAEINQPQHF. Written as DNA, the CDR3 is TGTGCCAGCAGCCGCCTAGCAGAGATCAATCAGCCCCAGCATTTT.

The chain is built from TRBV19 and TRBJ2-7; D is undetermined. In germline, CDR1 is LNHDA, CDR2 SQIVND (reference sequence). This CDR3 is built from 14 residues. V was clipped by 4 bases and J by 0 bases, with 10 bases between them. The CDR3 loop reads CASSTSASSYEQYF. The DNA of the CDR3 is TGTGCCAGTAGTACCTCCGCGAGCTCCTACGAGCAGTACTTC.

CDR3: CASSQESGQGEQYF. In nucleotides, the CDR3 is TGCGCCAGCAGCCAAGAATCTGGACAGGGCGAGCAGTACTTC. The chain uses TRBV4-1 and TRBJ2-7; 8 nucleotides agree with TRBD1. V lost 0 bases, J lost 6 bases, and 4 bases stayed unmatched. The CDR3 runs to 14 residues. The germline V gene has CDR1 MGHRA and CDR2 YSYEKL.

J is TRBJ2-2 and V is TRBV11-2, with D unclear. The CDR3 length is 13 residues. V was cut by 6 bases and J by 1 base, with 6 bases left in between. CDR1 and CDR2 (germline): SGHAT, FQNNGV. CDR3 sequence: CASRRENTGELFF. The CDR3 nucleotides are TGTGCCAGCAGGAGAGAGAACACCGGGGAGCTGTTTTTT.

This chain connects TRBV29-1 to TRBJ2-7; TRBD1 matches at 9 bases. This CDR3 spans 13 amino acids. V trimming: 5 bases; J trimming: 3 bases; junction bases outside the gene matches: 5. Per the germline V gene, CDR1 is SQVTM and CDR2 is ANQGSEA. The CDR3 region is CSVSGTGNYEQYF. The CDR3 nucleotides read TGCAGCGTTTCCGGGACAGGGAACTACGAGCAGTACTTC.

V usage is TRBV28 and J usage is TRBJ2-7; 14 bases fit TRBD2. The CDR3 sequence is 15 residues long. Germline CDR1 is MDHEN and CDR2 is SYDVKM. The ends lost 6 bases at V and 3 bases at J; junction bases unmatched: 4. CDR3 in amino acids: CASSYGTSGSYEQYF. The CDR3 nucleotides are TGTGCCAGCAGCTACGGGACTAGCGGGAGCTACGAGCAGTACTTC.